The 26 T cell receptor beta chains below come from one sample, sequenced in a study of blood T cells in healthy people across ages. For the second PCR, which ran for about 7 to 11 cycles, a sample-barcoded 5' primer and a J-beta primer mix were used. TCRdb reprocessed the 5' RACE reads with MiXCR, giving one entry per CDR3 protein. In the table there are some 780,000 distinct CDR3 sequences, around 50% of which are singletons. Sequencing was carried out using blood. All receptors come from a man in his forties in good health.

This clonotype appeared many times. The CDR3 loop is CASSSDREFYEQYF. Written as DNA, the CDR3 is TGTGCCAGCAGTTCCGACAGGGAATTCTACGAGCAGTACTTC. V and J are TRBV12-3 or TRBV12-4 and TRBJ2-7, with TRBD1 matching over 7 bases. Unmatched junction bases numbered 6, after V lost 4 bases and J lost 3 bases. The CDR3 length is 14 residues.

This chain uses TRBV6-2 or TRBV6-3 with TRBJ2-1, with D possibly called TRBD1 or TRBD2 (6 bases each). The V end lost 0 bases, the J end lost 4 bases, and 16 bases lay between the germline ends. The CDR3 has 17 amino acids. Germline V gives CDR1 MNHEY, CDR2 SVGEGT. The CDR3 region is CASSYSVTGANYNEQFF. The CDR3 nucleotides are TGTGCCAGCAGTTACTCGGTCACGGGGGCAAATTACAATGAGCAGTTCTTC.

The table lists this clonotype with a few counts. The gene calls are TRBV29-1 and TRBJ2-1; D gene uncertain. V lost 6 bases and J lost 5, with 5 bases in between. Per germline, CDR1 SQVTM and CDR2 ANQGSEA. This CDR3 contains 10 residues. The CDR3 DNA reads TGCAGCGTACGAAACAATGAGCAGTTCTTC. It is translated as CSVRNNEQFF.

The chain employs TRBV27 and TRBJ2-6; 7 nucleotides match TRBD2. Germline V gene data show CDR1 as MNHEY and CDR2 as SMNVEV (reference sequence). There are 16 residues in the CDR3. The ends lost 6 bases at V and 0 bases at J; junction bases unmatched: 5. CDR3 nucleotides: TGTGCCAGCAGGTGGGAGGGTACCTCTGGGGCCAACGTCCTGACTTTC. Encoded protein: CASRWEGTSGANVLTF.

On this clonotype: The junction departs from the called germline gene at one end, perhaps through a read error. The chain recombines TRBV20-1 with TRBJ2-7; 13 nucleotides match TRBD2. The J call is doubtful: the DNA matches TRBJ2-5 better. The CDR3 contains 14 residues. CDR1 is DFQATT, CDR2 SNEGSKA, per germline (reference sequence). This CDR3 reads CSSRELAGGKTQYF. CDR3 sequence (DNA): TGCAGTTCTAGAGAACTAGCGGGGGGGAAGACCCAGTACTTC.

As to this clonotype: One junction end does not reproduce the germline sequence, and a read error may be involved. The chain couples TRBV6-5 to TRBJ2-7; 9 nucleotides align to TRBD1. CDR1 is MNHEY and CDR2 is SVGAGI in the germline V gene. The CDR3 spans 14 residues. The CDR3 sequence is CTSSSSDRGYEQYF. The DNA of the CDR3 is TGTACCAGCAGTTCCTCGGACAGGGGCTACGAGCAGTACTTC.

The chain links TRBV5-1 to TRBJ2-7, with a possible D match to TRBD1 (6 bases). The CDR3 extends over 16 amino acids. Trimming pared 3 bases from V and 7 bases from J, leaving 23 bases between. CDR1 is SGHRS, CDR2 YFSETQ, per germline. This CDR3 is CASSWGREGLLNEQYF. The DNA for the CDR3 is TGCGCCAGCAGCTGGGGGCGCGAAGGCCTTCTCAATGAGCAGTACTTC.

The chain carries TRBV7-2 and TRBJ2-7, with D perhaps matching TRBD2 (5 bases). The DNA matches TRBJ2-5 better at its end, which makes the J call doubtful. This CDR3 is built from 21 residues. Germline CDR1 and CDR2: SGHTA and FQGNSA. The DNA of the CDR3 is TGTGCCAGCAGCTTAGCGTCCCTCGTAGCATTTATACAACGGGATCCGGAGACCCAGTACTTC. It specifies CASSLASLVAFIQRDPETQYF.

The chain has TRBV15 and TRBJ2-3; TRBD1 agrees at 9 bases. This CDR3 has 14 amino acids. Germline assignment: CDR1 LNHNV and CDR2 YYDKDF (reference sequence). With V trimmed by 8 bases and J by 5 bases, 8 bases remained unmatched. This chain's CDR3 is CATQDRGGEDTQYF. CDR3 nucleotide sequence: TGTGCCACCCAGGACAGGGGAGGTGAAGATACGCAGTATTTT.

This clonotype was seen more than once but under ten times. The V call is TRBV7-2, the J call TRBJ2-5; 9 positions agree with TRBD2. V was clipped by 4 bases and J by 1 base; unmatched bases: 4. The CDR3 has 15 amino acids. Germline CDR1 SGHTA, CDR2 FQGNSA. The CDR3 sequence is CASSWASGVQETQYF. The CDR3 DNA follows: TGTGCCAGCAGCTGGGCTAGCGGGGTCCAAGAGACCCAGTACTTC.

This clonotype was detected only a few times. CDR3 nucleotides: TGTGCCAGCAGTTTATCGGGGAACTGGGCCAACGTCCTGACTTTC. Its translation: CASSLSGNWANVLTF. The rearrangement links TRBV12-3 or TRBV12-4 to TRBJ2-6, with TRBD2 as a possible D gene (5 bases). The V and J ends lost 2 bases and 5 bases respectively, with 10 bases between them. The CDR3 has 15 amino acids.

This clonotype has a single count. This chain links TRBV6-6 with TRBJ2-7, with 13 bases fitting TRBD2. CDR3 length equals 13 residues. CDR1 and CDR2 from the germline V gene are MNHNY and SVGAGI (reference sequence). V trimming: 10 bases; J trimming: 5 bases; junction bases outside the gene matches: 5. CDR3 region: CATGGLAGNEQYF. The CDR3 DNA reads TGTGCCACCGGGGGACTAGCGGGAAACGAGCAGTACTTC.

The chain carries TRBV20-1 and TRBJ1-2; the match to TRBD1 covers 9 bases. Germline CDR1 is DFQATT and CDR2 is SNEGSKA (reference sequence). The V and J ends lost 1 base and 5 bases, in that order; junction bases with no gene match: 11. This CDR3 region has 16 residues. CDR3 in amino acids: CSARGSQQGAGYGYTF. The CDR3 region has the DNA TGCAGTGCTAGAGGCTCGCAACAGGGGGCTGGGTATGGCTACACCTTC.

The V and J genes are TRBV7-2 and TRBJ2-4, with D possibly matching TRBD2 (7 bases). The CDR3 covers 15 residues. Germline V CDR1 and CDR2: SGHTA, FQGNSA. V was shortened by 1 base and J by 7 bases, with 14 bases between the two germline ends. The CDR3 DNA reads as TGTGCCAGCAGCTTAGGACGGGGGGCCGGGAACATTCAGTACTTC. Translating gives CASSLGRGAGNIQYF. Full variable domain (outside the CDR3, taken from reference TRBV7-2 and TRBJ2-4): GAGVSQSPSNKVTEKGKDVELRCDPISGHTALYWYRQSLGQGLEFLIYFQGNSAPDKSGLPSDRFSAERTGGSVSTLTIQRTQQEDSAVYLCASSLGRGAGNIQYFGAGTRLSVL.

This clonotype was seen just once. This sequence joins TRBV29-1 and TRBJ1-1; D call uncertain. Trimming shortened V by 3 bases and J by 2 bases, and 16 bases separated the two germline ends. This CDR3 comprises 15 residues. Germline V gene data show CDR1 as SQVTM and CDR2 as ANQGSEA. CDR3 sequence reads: CSVDGVGGRNTEAFF. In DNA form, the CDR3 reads TGCAGCGTTGATGGGGTCGGTGGGCGAAACACTGAAGCTTTCTTT.

The CDR3 nucleotides are TGCAGTGCTAGAGGCCCTAGCGGGAGAGGATACGAGCAGTACTTC. Residues: CSARGPSGRGYEQYF. The chain has TRBV20-1 and TRBJ2-7; 10 bases are shared with TRBD2. This CDR3 comprises 15 residues. Germline values: CDR1 DFQATT, CDR2 SNEGSKA (reference sequence). The trim removed 1 base at V and 4 bases at J, leaving 7 bases unmatched.

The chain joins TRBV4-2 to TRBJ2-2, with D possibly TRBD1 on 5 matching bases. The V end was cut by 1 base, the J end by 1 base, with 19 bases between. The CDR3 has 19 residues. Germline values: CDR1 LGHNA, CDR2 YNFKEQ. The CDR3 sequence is CASSQGQDGHRKNTGELFF. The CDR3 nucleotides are TGTGCCAGCAGCCAAGGGCAAGACGGACACCGGAAGAACACCGGGGAGCTGTTTTTT.

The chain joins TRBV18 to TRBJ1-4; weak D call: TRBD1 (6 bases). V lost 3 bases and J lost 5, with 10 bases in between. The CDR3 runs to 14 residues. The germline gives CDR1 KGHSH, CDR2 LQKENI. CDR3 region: CASSPAGANEKLFF. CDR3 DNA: TGTGCCAGCTCACCTGCAGGGGCCAATGAAAAACTGTTTTTT.

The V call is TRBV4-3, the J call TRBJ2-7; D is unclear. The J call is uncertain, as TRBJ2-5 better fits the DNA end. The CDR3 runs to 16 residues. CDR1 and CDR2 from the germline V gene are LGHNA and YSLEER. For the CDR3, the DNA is TGCGCCAGCAGCCAAGGTCCGGGTGGGGTGGAAGAGACCCAGTACTTC. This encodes CASSQGPGGVEETQYF.

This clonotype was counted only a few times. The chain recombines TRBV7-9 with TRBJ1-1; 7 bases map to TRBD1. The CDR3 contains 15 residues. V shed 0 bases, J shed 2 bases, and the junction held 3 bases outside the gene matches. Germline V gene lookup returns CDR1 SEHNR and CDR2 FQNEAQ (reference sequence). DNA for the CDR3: TGTGCCAGCAGCTTAGCGGGACAGCCCAACACTGAAGCTTTCTTT. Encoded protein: CASSLAGQPNTEAFF.

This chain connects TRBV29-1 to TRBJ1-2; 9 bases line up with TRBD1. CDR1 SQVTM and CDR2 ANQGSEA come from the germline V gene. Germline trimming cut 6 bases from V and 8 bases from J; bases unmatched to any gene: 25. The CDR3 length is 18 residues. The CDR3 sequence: CSVKTQSDHGTGYWGYTF. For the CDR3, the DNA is TGCAGCGTGAAAACCCAATCCGACCACGGGACAGGGTACTGGGGCTACACCTTC.

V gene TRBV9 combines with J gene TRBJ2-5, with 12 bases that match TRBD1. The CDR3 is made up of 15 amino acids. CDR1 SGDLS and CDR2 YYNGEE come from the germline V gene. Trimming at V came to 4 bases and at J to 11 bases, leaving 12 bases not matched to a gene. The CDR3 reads CASSKGQGARNEQYF. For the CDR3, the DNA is TGTGCCAGCAGCAAGGGACAGGGGGCTCGTAATGAGCAGTACTTC.

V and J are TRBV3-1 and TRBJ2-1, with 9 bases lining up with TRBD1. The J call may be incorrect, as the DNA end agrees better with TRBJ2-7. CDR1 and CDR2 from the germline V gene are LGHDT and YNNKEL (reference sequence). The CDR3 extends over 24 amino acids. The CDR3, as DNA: TGTGCCAGCAGCCTAGGAGGGGGGACGGGACAGGGTAAAGGTTCTGGGGGTAATTACAATGAGCAGTACTTC. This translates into CASSLGGGTGQGKGSGGNYNEQYF.

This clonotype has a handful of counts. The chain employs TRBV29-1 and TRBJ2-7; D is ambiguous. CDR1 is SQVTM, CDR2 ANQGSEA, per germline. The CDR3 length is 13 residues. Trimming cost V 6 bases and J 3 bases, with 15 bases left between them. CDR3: CSVNTANLYEQYF. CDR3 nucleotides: TGCAGCGTGAACACCGCGAATCTCTACGAGCAGTACTTC.

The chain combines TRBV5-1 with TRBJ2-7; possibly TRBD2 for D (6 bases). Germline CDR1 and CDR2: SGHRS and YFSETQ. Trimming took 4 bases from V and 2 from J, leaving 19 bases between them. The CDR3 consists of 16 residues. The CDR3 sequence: CASSPGLLSNAYEQYF. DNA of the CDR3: TGCGCCAGCAGCCCGGGACTCTTAAGTAACGCCTACGAGCAGTACTTC.

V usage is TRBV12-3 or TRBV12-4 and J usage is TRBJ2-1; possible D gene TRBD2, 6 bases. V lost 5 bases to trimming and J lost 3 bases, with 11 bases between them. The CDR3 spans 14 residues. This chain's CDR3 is CASSVRGVYNEQFF. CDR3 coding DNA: TGTGCCAGCAGTGTACGCGGGGTCTACAATGAGCAGTTCTTC.